The present T cell receptor (beta chain) was sequenced within a study of T cell responses to AZD1222 COVID-19 vaccine. Points from the study as a whole: Among AZD1222 vaccinees, only six or seven were seropositive at baseline.

Worth noting for this clone: What it binds is not known.

TCRdb's table, derived via immunoSEQ multiplex PCR, lists solely in-frame clones and lacks some. The sample yields 110,000 to 150,000 clones, approximately 90% seen once. The specimen was peripheral blood, collected 28 days after the second AZD1222 dose. This receptor was taken from an adult who received the AZD1222 COVID-19 vaccine.

The CDR3 DNA is TGCGCCAGCAGCTTGGGACAGGCTGGGAACACTGAAGCTTTCTTT. Translated, it gives CASSLGQAGNTEAFF. This chain links TRBV5-1 with TRBJ1-1; D perhaps matches TRBD1 (6 bases). V was trimmed by 0 bases and J by 1 base, leaving 10 bases between them. The CDR3 sequence is 15 residues long. Germline V gene sequence: CDR1 SGHRS, CDR2 YFSETQ.